This T cell receptor beta chain came from a study of T-cell reconstitution after alpha-beta-depleted transplantation in children. The CDR3 extends over 14 amino acids. Germline V lookup: CDR1 SQVTM, CDR2 ANQGSEA. Trimming left V 5 bases short and J 5 bases short, with 18 bases between. The authors prepared the TCRbeta library with unique molecular identifiers. MiXCR, run by TCRdb on the PCR reads, gives a single entry per CDR3 protein. Here the sample spans some 200,000 distinct CDR3 sequences, 8.4% being singletons. The genes are TRBV29-1 and TRBJ1-2; a weak D match, TRBD1 (5 bases). The sequencing here drew on PBMCs, mostly from graft donor cells, taken 360 days after TCRalphabeta/CD19-depleted stem cell transplant. The TCR sequence derives from a male patient aged 2-15 years who had a stem cell transplant for acute myeloid leukemia, so the T cells may come from the graft donor. The CDR3 coding sequence is TGCAGCGTTAGAAGGGATGGGGCGCAGTATGGCTACACCTTC. Protein: CSVRRDGAQYGYTF.